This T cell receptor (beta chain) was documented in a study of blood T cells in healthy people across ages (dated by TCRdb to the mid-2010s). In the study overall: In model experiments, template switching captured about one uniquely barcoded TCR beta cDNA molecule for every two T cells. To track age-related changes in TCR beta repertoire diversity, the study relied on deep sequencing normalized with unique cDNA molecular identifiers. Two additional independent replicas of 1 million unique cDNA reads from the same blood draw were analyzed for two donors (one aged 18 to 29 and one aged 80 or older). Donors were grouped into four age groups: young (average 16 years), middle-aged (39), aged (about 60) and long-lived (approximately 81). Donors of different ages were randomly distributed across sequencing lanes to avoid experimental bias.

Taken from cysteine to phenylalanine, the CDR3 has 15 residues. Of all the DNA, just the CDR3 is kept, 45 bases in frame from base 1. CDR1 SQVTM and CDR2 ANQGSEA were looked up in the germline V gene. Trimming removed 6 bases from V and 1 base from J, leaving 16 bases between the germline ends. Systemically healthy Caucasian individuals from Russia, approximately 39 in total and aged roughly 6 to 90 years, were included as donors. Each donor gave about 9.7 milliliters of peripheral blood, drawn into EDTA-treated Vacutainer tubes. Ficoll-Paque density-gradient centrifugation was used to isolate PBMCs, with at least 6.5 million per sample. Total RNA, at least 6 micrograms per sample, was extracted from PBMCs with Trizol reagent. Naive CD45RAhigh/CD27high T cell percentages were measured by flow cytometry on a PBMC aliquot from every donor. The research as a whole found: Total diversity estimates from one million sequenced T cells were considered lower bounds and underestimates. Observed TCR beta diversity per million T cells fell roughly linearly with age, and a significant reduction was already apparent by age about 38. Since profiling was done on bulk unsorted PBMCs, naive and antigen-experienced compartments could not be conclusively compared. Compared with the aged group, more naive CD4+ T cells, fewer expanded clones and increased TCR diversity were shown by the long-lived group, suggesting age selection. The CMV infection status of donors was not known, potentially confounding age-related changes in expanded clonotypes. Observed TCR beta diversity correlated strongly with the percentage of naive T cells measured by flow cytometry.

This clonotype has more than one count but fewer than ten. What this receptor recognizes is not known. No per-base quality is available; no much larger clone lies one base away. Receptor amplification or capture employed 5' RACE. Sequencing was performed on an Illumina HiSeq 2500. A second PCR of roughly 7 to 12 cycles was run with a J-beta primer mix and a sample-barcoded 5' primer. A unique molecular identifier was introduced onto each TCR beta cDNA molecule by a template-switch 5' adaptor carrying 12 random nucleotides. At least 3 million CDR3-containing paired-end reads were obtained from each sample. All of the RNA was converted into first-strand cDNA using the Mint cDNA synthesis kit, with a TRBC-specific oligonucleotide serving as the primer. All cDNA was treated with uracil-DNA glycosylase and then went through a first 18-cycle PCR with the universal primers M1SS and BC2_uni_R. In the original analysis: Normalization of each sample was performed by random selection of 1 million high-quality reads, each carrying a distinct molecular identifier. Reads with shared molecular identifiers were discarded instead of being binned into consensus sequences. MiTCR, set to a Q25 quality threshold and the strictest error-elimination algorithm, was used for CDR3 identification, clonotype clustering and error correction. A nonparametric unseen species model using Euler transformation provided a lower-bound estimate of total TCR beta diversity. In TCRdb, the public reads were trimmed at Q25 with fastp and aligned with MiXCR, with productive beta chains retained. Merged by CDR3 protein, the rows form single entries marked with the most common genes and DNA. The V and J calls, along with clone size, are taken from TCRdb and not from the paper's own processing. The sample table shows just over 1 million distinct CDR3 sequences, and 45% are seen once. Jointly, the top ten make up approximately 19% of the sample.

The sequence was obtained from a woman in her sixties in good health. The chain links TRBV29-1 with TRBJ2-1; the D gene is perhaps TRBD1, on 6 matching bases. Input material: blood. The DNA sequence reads TGCAGCGTCCAGGGGATCCACGGGTCCTACAATGAGCAGTTCTTC. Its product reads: CSVQGIHGSYNEQFF.